This is a list of T cell receptor beta chains from one sample in a study of T cell changes during pregnancy in multiple sclerosis. TCRdb's copy holds only in-frame clones and misses some; the assay was immunoSEQ multiplex PCR. Of just under 65,000 clones in the sample, about 90% are singletons; the top ten hold less than 2.5%. The input for sequencing was peripheral blood, taken in the second trimester of pregnancy. The source is a female donor in good health, enrolled as a control in a pregnancy study. Both conserved end residues are part of each CDR3. Fields, in order: clone size, J gene, V gene, D gene, CDR3 DNA, CDR3 protein. The D gene is left open where the match is weak. The size entry is marked missing in some rows and otherwise reads once, few, many or a size class.

size: NA; J: TRBJ1-5; V: TRBV7-8; D: NA; DNA: TGTGCCAGCAGCCGACAACAGGGAATGCAGCCCCAGCATTTT; CDR3: CASSRQQGMQPQHF
size: NA; J: TRBJ2-1; V: TRBV9; D: TRBD2; DNA: TGTGCCAGCAGCGTAGTAATCGCGGGAGGGCCAATAACCTACAATGAGCAGTTCTTC; CDR3: CASSVVIAGGPITYNEQFF
size: NA; J: TRBJ2-7; V: TRBV27; D: NA; DNA: TGTGCCAGCAGTTTAGGGAGATCTTACGAGCAGTACTTC; CDR3: CASSLGRSYEQYF
size: once; J: TRBJ2-7; V: TRBV9; D: NA; DNA: TGTGCCAGCAGCGACAACTCCTACGAGCAGTACTTC; CDR3: CASSDNSYEQYF
size: NA; J: TRBJ2-1; V: TRBV7-9; D: NA; DNA: TGTGCCAGCAGCTTAGCGGGGAGCTACAATGAGCAGTTCTTC; CDR3: CASSLAGSYNEQFF
size: once; J: TRBJ1-1; V: TRBV9; D: TRBD1; DNA: TGTGCCAGCTCGGGACAGGCGAACACTGAAGCTTTCTTT; CDR3: CASSGQANTEAFF
size: NA; J: TRBJ1-2; V: TRBV2; D: TRBD1; DNA: TGTGCCAGCAGTGAAGGGTGGGAAGACAGGGACCCCTATGGCTACACCTTC; CDR3: CASSEGWEDRDPYGYTF
size: once; J: TRBJ2-3; V: TRBV19; D: NA; DNA: TGTGCCAGTAGTATCTTGACAGACACAGATACGCAGTATTTT; CDR3: CASSILTDTDTQYF
size: NA; J: TRBJ2-3; V: TRBV6-4; D: NA; DNA: TGTGCCAGCAGTCCAAGCGGAGGGGAGGCAGATACGCAGTATTTT; CDR3: CASSPSGGEADTQYF
size: NA; J: TRBJ2-3; V: TRBV4-1; D: TRBD2; DNA: TGCGCCAGCAGCGGGCGGGAGCGGGAGGCCTACGGGGCAGATACGCAGTATTTT; CDR3: CASSGREREAYGADTQYF
size: NA; J: TRBJ1-4; V: TRBV7-6; D: NA; DNA: TGTGCCAGCAGCTTAAGGTCCGGGGGGACGGTACTCGAAAAACTGTTTTTT; CDR3: CASSLRSGGTVLEKLFF
size: NA; J: TRBJ2-7; V: TRBV5-1; D: TRBD1; DNA: TGCGCCAGCAGCCCGGGACAGCTATTTAGTAGGGAGCAGTACTTC; CDR3: CASSPGQLFSREQYF
size: NA; J: TRBJ1-2; V: TRBV30; D: TRBD1; DNA: TGTGCCTGGAGGGATAAAACAGGGGGCGCGGATGGCTACACCTTC; CDR3: CAWRDKTGGADGYTF
size: NA; J: TRBJ2-5; V: TRBV9; D: NA; DNA: TGTGCCAGCAGCGTAGAGCTCCAAGAGACCCAGTACTTC; CDR3: CASSVELQETQYF
size: NA; J: TRBJ1-3; V: TRBV28; D: NA; DNA: TGTGCCAGCAGTTTGGACACCGCTTTCTCTGGAAACACCATATATTTT; CDR3: CASSLDTAFSGNTIYF
size: NA; J: TRBJ2-3; V: TRBV15; D: NA; DNA: TGTGCCACCAGCAGAGAAGGGGGGGCCACAGATACGCAGTATTTT; CDR3: CATSREGGATDTQYF
size: NA; J: TRBJ2-1; V: TRBV18; D: NA; DNA: TGTGCCAGCTCACCACTGCCGCAGGGCTCACCTCTCGTCTACAATGAGCAGTTCTTC; CDR3: CASSPLPQGSPLVYNEQFF
size: NA; J: TRBJ2-2; V: TRBV5-1; D: TRBD1; DNA: TGCGCCAGCAGCTTAACAGGGGGCAGTTATACCGGGGAGCTGTTTTTT; CDR3: CASSLTGGSYTGELFF
size: NA; J: TRBJ2-1; V: TRBV2; D: NA; DNA: TGTGCCAGCAAAATGGGGCAGGTGGCCAATGAGCAGTTCTTC; CDR3: CASKMGQVANEQFF
size: NA; J: TRBJ1-2; V: TRBV6-1; D: NA; DNA: TGTGCCAGCATCGTGGGTGAACTAGGCTACACCTTC; CDR3: CASIVGELGYTF
size: NA; J: TRBJ1-2; V: TRBV27; D: NA; DNA: TGTGCCAGCAGTGGCGTCGGCAGGAACTATGGCTACACCTTC; CDR3: CASSGVGRNYGYTF
size: NA; J: TRBJ2-5; V: TRBV5-1; D: NA; DNA: TGCGCCAGCAGCCTACGGGGAGTGGGACACGAGACCCAGTACTTC; CDR3: CASSLRGVGHETQYF
size: NA; J: TRBJ2-3; V: TRBV29-1; D: TRBD1; DNA: TGCAGCGTTCTCCTTAACCTTAGACAGGGGACCACCACAGATACGCAGTATTTT; CDR3: CSVLLNLRQGTTTDTQYF
size: NA; J: TRBJ2-1; V: TRBV29-1; D: NA; DNA: TGCAGCGTTGTCGTCTCCCAAGAGGAAATCTTC; CDR3: CSVVVSQEEIF
size: NA; J: TRBJ2-3; V: TRBV19; D: TRBD2; DNA: TGTGCCAGTAGGCTAGCGGGAGTGGAAGATACGCAGTATTTT; CDR3: CASRLAGVEDTQYF
size: NA; J: TRBJ1-6; V: TRBV18; D: TRBD1; DNA: TGTGCCAGCTCACCACTTAATGCGTGGGCCGACAGGGGTAATTCACCCCTCCACTTT; CDR3: CASSPLNAWADRGNSPLHF
size: NA; J: TRBJ1-2; V: TRBV6-5; D: NA; DNA: TGTGCCAGCAGTTACTCCCCCCCCGGTACGGGGGATGGCTACACCTTC; CDR3: CASSYSPPGTGDGYTF
size: NA; J: TRBJ2-7; V: TRBV18; D: TRBD1; DNA: TGTGCCAGCTCACCAAGAGGACAGGGGGGCGAGCAGTACTTC; CDR3: CASSPRGQGGEQYF
size: NA; J: TRBJ1-2; V: TRBV7-8; D: NA; DNA: TGTGCCCAAACCGACGCGAAGAAATACGACAGGTCTAACTATGGCTACACCTTC; CDR3: CAQTDAKKYDRSNYGYTF
size: NA; J: TRBJ2-1; V: TRBV19; D: NA; DNA: TGTGCCAGTAGTATAGGGACTTACAATGAGCAGTTCTTC; CDR3: CASSIGTYNEQFF